These 14 T cell receptor beta chains were all obtained from the same sample, sequenced in a study of cytomegalovirus exposure and HLA in healthy donors. The primer mix had 60 Vbeta and 13 Jbeta primers. The repertoire was sequenced with immunoSEQ multiplex PCR; TCRdb's copy has only in-frame clones and lacks some. The repertoire table contains under 250,000 clones. The sequenced material came from PBMCs. These TCRs come from a girl aged 2-10 years in good health and CMV-seropositive.

The CDR3 sequence is CASSYSLAGHEQYF. The CDR3 DNA reads TGTGCCAGCAGTTACTCTCTAGCGGGCCACGAGCAGTACTTC. J is TRBJ2-7 and V is TRBV6-6, with 8 bases that match TRBD2. The CDR3 consists of 14 residues. The V gene end was trimmed by 0 bases and the J gene end by 5 bases; junction bases not matched to a gene: 3. Germline V gene sequence: CDR1 MNHNY, CDR2 SVGAGI (reference sequence).

The chain recombines TRBV7-3 with TRBJ2-7; tentatively, D is TRBD2 (7 bases). The CDR3 has 14 residues. CDR1 is SGHTA and CDR2 is FQGTGA in the germline V gene. Trimming cost V 5 bases and J 5 bases, with 16 bases left between them. The CDR3 nucleotides are TGTGCCAGCAGCCCTAGGGGGGGCAGGAACGAGCAGTACTTC. Its translation: CASSPRGGRNEQYF.

V and J are TRBV5-1 and TRBJ2-5, with a tentative D call TRBD1 (6 bases). CDR3 size: 15 residues. Trimming removed 3 bases at V and 4 bases at J, with 16 bases between. Germline values: CDR1 SGHRS, CDR2 YFSETQ. CDR3 sequence reads: CASSWSPGVGETQYF. CDR3 bases: TGCGCCAGCAGCTGGTCCCCAGGGGTTGGAGAGACCCAGTACTTC.

The chain uses TRBV6-5 and TRBJ2-3; TRBD2 aligns across 7 bases. The CDR3 spans 15 residues. Trimming cost V 4 bases and J 1 base; bases outside gene matches: 5. Germline CDR1 is MNHEY and CDR2 is SVGAGI. The CDR3 loop is CASSLQRGRTDTQYF. The CDR3 region has the DNA TGTGCCAGCAGTTTACAGCGGGGTCGCACAGATACGCAGTATTTT.

The chain links TRBV10-2 to TRBJ2-1, with 12 nucleotides matching TRBD2. The V segment lost 4 bases and the J segment 10 bases; nucleotides outside the gene matches: 14. This CDR3 contains 17 residues. Germline V CDR1 and CDR2: WSHSY, SAAADI. The CDR3 reads CASSALAGGPKAGEQFF. Written as DNA, the CDR3 is TGCGCCAGCAGTGCCCTAGCGGGAGGGCCAAAAGCTGGAGAGCAGTTCTTC.

The rearrangement joins TRBV6-5 to TRBJ1-2; D call uncertain. From germline, CDR1 is MNHEY and CDR2 SVGAGI. The germline V and J ends were trimmed by 0 bases and 4 bases, with 9 bases remaining between them. The CDR3 has 14 residues. The CDR3 spells CASSYSGQIYGYTF. Here the CDR3 DNA reads TGTGCCAGCAGTTACTCTGGGCAGATCTATGGCTACACCTTC.

This rearrangement joins TRBV10-1 to TRBJ2-1; TRBD2 matches at 12 bases. Germline V gene lookup returns CDR1 WNHNN and CDR2 SYGVQD (reference sequence). J was trimmed by 10 bases and V by 6 bases; bases with no gene match: 10. This CDR3 comprises 15 residues. The CDR3 is CASSTRSSGRVEQFF. The DNA for the CDR3 is TGCGCCAGCAGCACAAGGTCTAGCGGGAGGGTGGAGCAGTTCTTC.

The rearrangement links TRBV27 to TRBJ2-3, with D perhaps matching TRBD1 (6 bases). The germline V and J ends were trimmed by 3 bases and 0 bases, with 10 bases remaining between them. The CDR3 extends over 15 amino acids. From germline, CDR1 is MNHEY and CDR2 SMNVEV (reference sequence). DNA of the CDR3: TGTGCCAGCAGTTTTGGACAGTCTAGCACAGATACGCAGTATTTT. Its protein product is CASSFGQSSTDTQYF.

This chain uses TRBV11-1 with TRBJ2-5; 10 bases line up with TRBD2. V dropped 1 base and J dropped 1; count of bases not matched to a gene: 6. The CDR3 runs 17 residues. CDR1 is SGHAT and CDR2 is FQDESV in the germline V gene (reference sequence). CDR3 in amino acids: CASSLVTSGTVQETQYF. In DNA, the CDR3 is TGTGCCAGCAGCTTAGTCACTAGCGGGACCGTCCAAGAGACCCAGTACTTC.

This rearrangement joins TRBV4-1 to TRBJ2-5, with 10 bases identical to TRBD1. Germline CDR1 reads MGHRA; CDR2 reads YSYEKL. CDR3 length: 15 amino acids. V lost 0 bases and J lost 10; bases outside the gene matches: 8. The CDR3 DNA reads as TGCGCCAGCAGCCAAGAGGAAGGGACAGGGGTAATCCAGTACTTC. Translating it yields CASSQEEGTGVIQYF.

The rearrangement links TRBV7-9 to TRBJ2-7, with no clear D. This CDR3 has 11 amino acids. Looked up from germline, CDR1 is SEHNR and CDR2 is FQNEAQ (reference sequence). V lost 4 bases, J lost 5 bases, and 6 bases lay in between. CDR3 in DNA: TGTGCCAGCAGCTCAATAGACGAGCAGTACTTC. This encodes CASSSIDEQYF.

The CDR3 loop reads CASSLSLRDRDGQYF. CDR3 bases: TGCGCCAGCAGCTTGAGTTTGCGGGACCGGGATGGTCAGTACTTC. The genes are TRBV5-1 and TRBJ2-4; a weak D match, TRBD2 (6 bases). The V gene lost 1 base and the J gene lost 12 bases, with 20 bases spanning the gap. This CDR3 is 15 amino acids long. The germline gives CDR1 SGHRS, CDR2 YFSETQ.

V is TRBV18 and J is TRBJ2-1, with 12 bases aligning to TRBD2. This CDR3 is 16 amino acids long. The ends lost 4 bases at V and 7 bases at J; junction bases unmatched: 8. Germline CDR1 is KGHSH and CDR2 is LQKENI. CDR3 sequence: CASSLPTSGSGNEQFF. CDR3 DNA: TGTGCCAGCTCACTACCGACTAGCGGGAGCGGGAATGAGCAGTTCTTC. Full variable domain (rest looked up from reference TRBV18 and TRBJ2-1): NAGVMQNPRHLVRRRGQEARLRCSPMKGHSHVYWYRQLPEEGLKFMVYLQKENIIDESGMPKERFSAEFPKEGPSILRIQQVVRGDSAAYFCASSLPTSGSGNEQFFGPGTRLTVL.

The rearrangement joins TRBV7-6 to TRBJ2-3; no reliable D call. Germline V lookup: CDR1 SGHVS, CDR2 FNYEAQ. This CDR3 contains 17 residues. V lost 5 bases and J 0 bases, leaving 18 bases between the germline ends. CDR3 bases: TGTGCCAGCAGCCCCCCCCGGCGAGGCGCCAGCACAGATACGCAGTATTTT. This encodes CASSPPRRGASTDTQYF.